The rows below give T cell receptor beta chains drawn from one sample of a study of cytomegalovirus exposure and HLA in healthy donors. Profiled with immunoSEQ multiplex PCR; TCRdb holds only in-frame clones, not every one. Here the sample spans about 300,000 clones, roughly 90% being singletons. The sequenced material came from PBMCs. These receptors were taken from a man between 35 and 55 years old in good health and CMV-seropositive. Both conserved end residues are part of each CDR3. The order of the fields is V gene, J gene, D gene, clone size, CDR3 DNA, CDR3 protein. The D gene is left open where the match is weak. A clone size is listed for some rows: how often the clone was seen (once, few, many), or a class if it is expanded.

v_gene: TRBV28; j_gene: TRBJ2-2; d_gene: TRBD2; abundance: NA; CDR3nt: TGTGCCAGCAGTTCCCAGGGACTAGCGGGAGAGGACACCGGGGAGCTGTTTTTT; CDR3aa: CASSSQGLAGEDTGELFF
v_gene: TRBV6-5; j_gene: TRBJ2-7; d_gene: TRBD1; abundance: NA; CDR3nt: TGTGCCAGCAGTTTCCTGACAGGGGTTTCCTACGAGCAGTACTTC; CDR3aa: CASSFLTGVSYEQYF
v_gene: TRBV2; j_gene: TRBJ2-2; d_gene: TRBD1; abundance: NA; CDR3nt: TGTGCCAGCAGTAGACAGGGGATCGCGAACACCGGGGAGCTGTTTTTT; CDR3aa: CASSRQGIANTGELFF
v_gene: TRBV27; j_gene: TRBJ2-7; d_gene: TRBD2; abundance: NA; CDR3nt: TGTGCCAGCAGCTTAGCGGGGTCCTACGAGCAGTACTTC; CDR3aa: CASSLAGSYEQYF
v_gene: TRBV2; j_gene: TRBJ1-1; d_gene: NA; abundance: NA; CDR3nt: TGTGCCAGCGTTGTGGACACGAACACTGAAGCTTTCTTT; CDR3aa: CASVVDTNTEAFF
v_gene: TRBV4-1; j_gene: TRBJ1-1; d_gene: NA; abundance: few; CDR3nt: TGCGCCAGCAGCCTTATAACAGGGATGAACACTGAAGCTTTCTTT; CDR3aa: CASSLITGMNTEAFF
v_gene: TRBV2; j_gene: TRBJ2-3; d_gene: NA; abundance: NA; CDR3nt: TGTGCCAGCAGTGACCAAGCCACAGATACGCAGTATTTT; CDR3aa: CASSDQATDTQYF
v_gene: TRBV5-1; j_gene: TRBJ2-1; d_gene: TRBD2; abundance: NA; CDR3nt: TGCGCCAGCAGCACCTTGCTAGCGGACTCCTACAATGAGCAGTTCTTC; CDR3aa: CASSTLLADSYNEQFF
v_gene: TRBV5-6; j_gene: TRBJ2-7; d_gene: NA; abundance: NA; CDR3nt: TGTGCCAGCAGTATGGGTCTGGGGGCAGCCTACGAGCAGTACTTC; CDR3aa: CASSMGLGAAYEQYF
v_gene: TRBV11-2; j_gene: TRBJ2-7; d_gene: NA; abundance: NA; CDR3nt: TGTGCCAGCAGCCTTAGCGTAAGCTCCTACGAGCAGTACTTC; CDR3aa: CASSLSVSSYEQYF
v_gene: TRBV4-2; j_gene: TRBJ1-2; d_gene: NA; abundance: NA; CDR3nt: TGTGCCAGCAGCCAAGATGTAGTCGCCGGTAACTATGGCTACACCTTC; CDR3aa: CASSQDVVAGNYGYTF
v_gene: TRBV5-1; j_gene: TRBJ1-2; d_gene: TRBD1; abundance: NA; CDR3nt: TGCGCCAGCAGCCCCGAAGGGGGCGTCTCCTATGGCTACACCTTC; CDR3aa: CASSPEGGVSYGYTF
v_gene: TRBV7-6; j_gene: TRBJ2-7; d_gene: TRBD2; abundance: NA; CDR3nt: TGTGCCAGCAGCTCACCGGCGGGACTAGCCGTCTACGAGCAGTACTTC; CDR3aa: CASSSPAGLAVYEQYF
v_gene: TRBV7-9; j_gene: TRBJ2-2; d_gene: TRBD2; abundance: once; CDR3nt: TGTTCCAGCAGCTCAAGGACTAGCGGGAGTACCGGGGAGCTGTTTTTT; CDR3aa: CSSSSRTSGSTGELFF
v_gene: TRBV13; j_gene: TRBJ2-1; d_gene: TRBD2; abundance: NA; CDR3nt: TGTGCCAGCAGCCGGCGGACTAGCGGTCATCGCTCCTACAATGAGCAGTTCTTC; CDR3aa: CASSRRTSGHRSYNEQFF
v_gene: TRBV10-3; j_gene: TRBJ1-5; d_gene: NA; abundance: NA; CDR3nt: TGTGCCATCAGTGAGTCCGACAGTTCCATAAGGCCCCAGCATTTT; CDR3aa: CAISESDSSIRPQHF
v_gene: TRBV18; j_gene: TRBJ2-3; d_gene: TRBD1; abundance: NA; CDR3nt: TGTGCCAGCCGGCCGAGACAGGGGGCAGATACGCAGTATTTT; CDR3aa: CASRPRQGADTQYF
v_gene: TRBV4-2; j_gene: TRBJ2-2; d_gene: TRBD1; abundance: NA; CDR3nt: TGTGCCAGCAGATATAAGGGACAGGGGAGGACCGGGGAGCTGTTTTTT; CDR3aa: CASRYKGQGRTGELFF
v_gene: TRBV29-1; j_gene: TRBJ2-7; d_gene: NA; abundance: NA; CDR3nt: TGCAGCGTTGAAAGGGGCAGGGGTGATGCCTACGAGCAGTACTTC; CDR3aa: CSVERGRGDAYEQYF
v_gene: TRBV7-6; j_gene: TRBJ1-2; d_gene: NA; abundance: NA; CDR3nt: TGTGCCAGCAGCTCCCCGCAGGACTATGGCTACACCTTC; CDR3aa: CASSSPQDYGYTF
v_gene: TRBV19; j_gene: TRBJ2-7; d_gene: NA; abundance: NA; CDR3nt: TGTGCCAGTAGTATAGGGTTCGGCTACGAGCAGTACTTC; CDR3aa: CASSIGFGYEQYF
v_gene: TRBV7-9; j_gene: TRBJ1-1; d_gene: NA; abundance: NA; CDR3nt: TGTGCCAGCAGCTCGTTTAAATTGAACACTGAAGCTTTCTTT; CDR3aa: CASSSFKLNTEAFF
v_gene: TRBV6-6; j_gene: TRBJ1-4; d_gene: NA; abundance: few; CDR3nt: TGTGCCAGCAGTTACTCCAGGGGCGCGAAGGAAAAACTGTTTTTT; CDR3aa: CASSYSRGAKEKLFF